What follows are 27 T cell receptor beta chains derived from one specimen sequenced in a study of regulatory T cells in long-lasting Graves disease. As for time point: persistent/refractory GD, antithyroid drugs over 5 years with positive TRAb. Isolated PBMC RNA provided the starting material for the TCR library. Sequencing libraries for TCR beta were prepared with iRepertoire HTBI primers and Arm-PCR of CDR3 regions. TCRdb fed the multiplex PCR reads into MiXCR, producing one record per CDR3 protein. The repertoire holds 400,000 to 500,000 distinct CDR3 sequences, with under 25% as singletons. The specimen comprised peripheral blood mononuclear cells (PBMCs), sampled when the disease was refractory, from a patient treated with antithyroid drugs. The receptors here all came from a female donor with Graves disease.

This clonotype was picked up a small number of times. An end of the junction does not agree with germline; a read error may underlie this. The chain links TRBV7-7 to TRBJ2-5; 12 bases agree with TRBD1. CDR1 SSHAT and CDR2 FNYEAQ come from the germline V gene (reference sequence). The CDR3 runs to 16 residues. The CDR3 nucleotides are TGTGCTAGCAGCCCGCTCGGGACAGGGGGCCTGGAGACCCAGTACTTC. Translating gives CASSPLGTGGLETQYF. Full variable domain (missing parts from reference TRBV7-7 and TRBJ2-5): GAGVSQSPRYKVTKRGQDVTLRCDPISSHATLYWYQQALGQGPEFLTYFNYEAQPDKSGLPSDRFSAERPEGSISTLTIQRTEQRDSAMYRCASSPLGTGGLETQYFGPGTRLLVL.

V gene TRBV20-1 combines with J gene TRBJ1-5; perhaps TRBD1 as D (5 bases). CDR3 length equals 17 residues. Trimming removed 1 base from V and 3 bases from J, with 19 bases in between. The germline CDR1 and CDR2 sequences are DFQATT and SNEGSKA (reference sequence). The CDR3 here is CSARGIREGVDNQPQHF. CDR3 in DNA: TGCAGTGCTAGAGGGATCAGGGAGGGAGTAGACAATCAGCCCCAGCATTTT.

J is TRBJ2-7 and V is TRBV19; TRBD1 matches at 8 bases. This CDR3 has 14 residues. J gave up 2 bases and V 6 bases, and 6 bases lay outside the gene matches. The germline V gene encodes CDR1 LNHDA and CDR2 SQIVND (reference sequence). CDR3 nucleotides: TGTGCCAGTAGGACCGACAGGGGCCCCTACGAGCAGTACTTC. Protein sequence: CASRTDRGPYEQYF.

This clonotype came up many times. V and J are TRBV28 and TRBJ1-2; TRBD1 might be the D (5 bases). The CDR3 is made up of 14 amino acids. V lost 4 bases to trimming and J lost 7 bases, with 16 bases between them. Germline CDR1 and CDR2: MDHEN and SYDVKM. This chain's CDR3 is CASSSRDAAFGYTF. CDR3 bases: TGTGCCAGCAGTTCGCGGGACGCGGCCTTTGGCTACACCTTC.

This clonotype was found many times. This CDR3 reads CASSPTGRARGEQYF. The CDR3 DNA is TGTGCCAGCAGCCCCACGGGTAGGGCGCGAGGCGAGCAGTACTTC. V is TRBV3-1 and J is TRBJ2-7; no clear D. This CDR3 has 15 amino acids. With 4 bases removed from V and 6 bases from J, the gap between germline ends came to 19 bases. Looked up from germline, CDR1 is LGHDT and CDR2 is YNNKEL (reference sequence).

The chain carries TRBV6-9 and TRBJ2-3, with a possible D match to TRBD2 (7 bases). The CDR3 length is 15 residues. V shed 3 bases and J shed 2 bases, with 12 bases lying between them. CDR1 and CDR2 (germline): MNHGY, SVAAGI. CDR3 loop: CASSYAGAYTDTQYF. The DNA of the CDR3 is TGTGCCAGCAGTTACGCGGGGGCTTACACAGATACGCAGTATTTT.

The gene calls are TRBV14 and TRBJ2-2, with TRBD2 matching 9 bases. The CDR3 length is 17 residues. Germline CDR1 reads SGHDN; CDR2 reads FVKESK. V shed 4 bases and J 7 bases; nucleotides not matched to a gene: 13. The chain's CDR3 is CASSPFRGRARSGELFF. CDR3 sequence (DNA): TGTGCCAGCAGCCCCTTTCGCGGGAGGGCCAGGAGCGGGGAGCTGTTTTTT.

The rearrangement joins TRBV4-1 to TRBJ1-2; possible D gene TRBD1, 5 bases. The CDR3 sequence is 15 residues long. V lost 1 base, J lost 1 base, and 10 bases lay in between. Germline V gives CDR1 MGHRA, CDR2 YSYEKL. CDR3 amino acids: CASSQGQFYNYGYTF. The CDR3, as DNA: TGCGCCAGCAGCCAAGGACAGTTTTATAACTATGGCTACACCTTC.

The rearrangement links TRBV30 to TRBJ2-7; D unresolved. The CDR3 runs 16 residues. The V end lost 0 bases, the J end lost 5 bases, and 20 bases lay between the germline ends. Germline V gene data show CDR1 as GTSNPN and CDR2 as SVGIG (reference sequence). CDR3 region: CAWSVPAVAARDEQYF. CDR3 DNA sequence: TGTGCCTGGAGTGTGCCTGCCGTGGCAGCTCGGGACGAGCAGTACTTC.

The chain links TRBV7-3 to TRBJ2-1; a possible D gene is TRBD2 (6 bases). Deletions cut 4 bases from V and 10 bases from J, with 8 bases between. The V gene's germline CDR1 is SGHTA and CDR2 FQGTGA. The CDR3 runs 11 residues. Here the CDR3 DNA reads TGTGCCAGCAGCTCTGGGGGGGAGCAGTTCTTC. It is translated as CASSSGGEQFF.

This clonotype was recorded a few times. In nucleotides, the CDR3 is TGTGCCAGTAGTCAGTCCCCCGGGGCCAACGTCCTGACTTTC. It codes for CASSQSPGANVLTF. The gene calls are TRBV19 and TRBJ2-6; D remains unclear. The CDR3 totals 14 residues. V was trimmed by 5 bases and J by 4 bases, leaving 9 bases between them. Germline CDR1 reads LNHDA; CDR2 reads SQIVND (reference sequence).

As for this clonotype: A much larger clonotype is one base distant, so this may be a read error. The DNA is left out, because the CDR3 cannot be placed on it with certainty; the CDR3 is given as TCRdb lists it. V usage is TRBV28 and J usage is TRBJ1-1; the table names TRBD1, a call not compared with the DNA. The CDR3 is 16 amino acids long, termini counted. Germline values: CDR1 MDHEN, CDR2 SYDVKM. Here the CDR3 reads CASSLEWGQGTTEALF.

This clonotype was detected only once. This CDR3 reads CASTGQPDTQYF. CDR3 nucleotide sequence: TGTGCCAGTACGGGACAGCCAGATACGCAGTATTTT. The chain combines TRBV28 with TRBJ2-3; 7 bases map to TRBD1. CDR1 MDHEN and CDR2 SYDVKM come from the germline V gene. The CDR3 totals 12 residues. Trimming removed 9 bases from V and 4 bases from J; junction bases left unmatched: 4.

The chain couples TRBV5-5 to TRBJ2-7; TRBD2 aligns across 12 bases. Germline CDR1 and CDR2: SGHKS and YYEKEE (reference sequence). The V segment lost 4 bases and the J segment 2 bases; nucleotides outside the gene matches: 4. CDR3 size: 15 residues. CDR3 bases: TGTGCCAGCAGCAACCGACTAGCGGGAGCCTACGAGCAGTACTTC. It codes for CASSNRLAGAYEQYF.

This clonotype has at least ten counts. The chain combines TRBV27 with TRBJ1-6, with 8 nucleotides matching TRBD1. V was pared by 7 bases and J by 7 bases, with 9 bases of the junction left unmatched. The CDR3 totals 15 residues. Germline V lookup: CDR1 MNHEY, CDR2 SMNVEV (reference sequence). This CDR3 is CASNLIGQGNSPLHF. In DNA form, the CDR3 reads TGTGCCAGCAATCTGATCGGACAGGGAAATTCACCCCTCCACTTT.

J is TRBJ1-2 and V is TRBV7-9; D unclear. This CDR3 has 14 residues. From germline, CDR1 is SEHNR and CDR2 FQNEAQ (reference sequence). Trimming took 5 bases from V and 5 from J, leaving 15 bases between them. For the CDR3, the DNA is TGTGCCAGCAGCAAATCCCAATCCCCTTATGGCTACACCTTC. Translation gives CASSKSQSPYGYTF.

The chain has TRBV12-5 and TRBJ1-1; D is undetermined. Per germline, CDR1 LGHNT and CDR2 FRNRAP. Trimming took off 4 bases at V and 0 bases at J, with 9 bases between the two ends. The CDR3 has 14 amino acids. The CDR3 coding sequence is TGTGCTAGTGGTTCCGCGGGGTTGAACACTGAAGCTTTCTTT. Protein sequence: CASGSAGLNTEAFF.

About this clonotype: A read error may be the cause here, since a much bigger clone is one base away. V and J are TRBV9 and TRBJ1-2; D might be TRBD1 (5 bases). CDR3 length equals 15 residues. The V end lost 0 bases, the J end lost 2 bases, and 11 bases lay between the germline ends. Germline V lookup: CDR1 SGDLS, CDR2 YYNGEE. In DNA, the CDR3 is TGTGCCAGCAGCGTAGAGGGACCTCCCAACTATGGCTACACCTTC. It codes for CASSVEGPPNYGYTF.

The chain couples TRBV27 to TRBJ2-5; 11 positions agree with TRBD1. Trimming cost V 7 bases and J 4 bases; bases outside gene matches: 11. Germline loops: CDR1 MNHEY, CDR2 SMNVEV (reference sequence). This CDR3 comprises 16 residues. The DNA for the CDR3 is TGTGCCAGCAAACGGGATGGACAGGGGGCAAGAGAGACCCAGTACTTC. It encodes CASKRDGQGARETQYF.

This clonotype was observed a few times. This rearrangement joins TRBV7-8 to TRBJ2-1, with 9 bases lining up with TRBD2. CDR1 is SGHVS, CDR2 FQNEAQ, per germline. After removal of 4 bases from V and 4 bases from J, the junction contained 5 bases not matched to a gene. The CDR3 sequence is 15 residues long. The CDR3, as DNA: TGTGCCAGCAGCTGGAGGACTAGCGAGTACAATGAGCAGTTCTTC. This sequence encodes CASSWRTSEYNEQFF.

This clonotype was picked up many times. J is TRBJ1-4 and V is TRBV12-3 or TRBV12-4; D gene uncertain. The CDR3 has 12 residues. Between the trimmed V and J ends, which lost 4 bases and 6 bases, there was a span of 6 bases. CDR3 residues: CASSWEDEKLFF. DNA of the CDR3: TGTGCCAGCAGTTGGGAGGATGAAAAACTGTTTTTT.

This clonotype was observed a few times. The chain has TRBV9 and TRBJ2-3; D remains ambiguous. Germline V CDR1 and CDR2: SGDLS, YYNGEE. V was shortened by 0 bases and J by 7 bases, with 12 bases between the two germline ends. The CDR3 length is 14 residues. CDR3 coding DNA: TGTGCCAGCAGCGTAGAAAGGAATCGAAATACGCAGTATTTT. The encoded protein is CASSVERNRNTQYF. Variable domain in full (rest from reference TRBV9 and TRBJ2-3): DSGVTQTPKHLITATGQRVTLRCSPRSGDLSVYWYQQSLDQGLQFLIQYYNGEERAKGNILERFSAQQFPDLHSELNLSSLELGDSALYFCASSVERNRNTQYFGPGTRLTVL.

This clonotype appeared a few times. The V call is TRBV19, the J call TRBJ1-1, with 8 bases identical to TRBD1. CDR1 LNHDA and CDR2 SQIVND come from the germline V gene (reference sequence). Trimming removed 9 bases from V and 4 bases from J; junction bases left unmatched: 7. The CDR3 has 13 residues. This CDR3 reads CASRQGMSTEAFF. The CDR3 nucleotides read TGTGCCAGCAGACAGGGGATGAGCACTGAAGCTTTCTTT. Variable domain in full (rest from reference TRBV19 and TRBJ1-1): DGGITQSPKYLFRKEGQNVTLSCEQNLNHDAMYWYRQDPGQGLRLIYYSQIVNDFQKGDIAEGYSVSREKKESFPLTVTSAQKNPTAFYLCASRQGMSTEAFFGQGTRLTVV.

V is TRBV27 and J is TRBJ2-2; no reliable D call. The CDR3 length is 15 residues. Germline V gives CDR1 MNHEY, CDR2 SMNVEV (reference sequence). V shed 2 bases and J shed 3 bases, with 10 bases lying between them. The CDR3 nucleotides read TGTGCCAGCAGTTTAATCTCCAGGCACACCGGGGAGCTGTTTTTT. Its translation: CASSLISRHTGELFF.

This clonotype appeared a few times. This chain links TRBV28 with TRBJ2-3; possible D gene TRBD1, 6 bases. There are 14 residues in the CDR3. The V and J ends lost 3 bases and 5 bases respectively, with 12 bases between them. Germline CDR1 reads MDHEN; CDR2 reads SYDVKM. This CDR3 is CASSLGRGRDTQYF. CDR3 in DNA: TGTGCCAGCAGTTTGGGCAGGGGAAGAGATACGCAGTATTTT.

This clonotype was found many times. This sequence joins TRBV29-1 and TRBJ2-7, with D hard to call. There are 14 residues in the CDR3. V shed 5 bases and J shed 2 bases, with 16 bases lying between them. Germline CDR1 and CDR2: SQVTM and ANQGSEA. The DNA for the CDR3 is TGCAGCGTTAGTACAGAGACTCGAACCTACGAGCAGTACTTC. This translates into CSVSTETRTYEQYF.

About this clonotype: This is likely a read error, given that the CDR3 carries no conserved phenylalanine or tryptophan at its end. The V gene is TRBV7-2, the J gene TRBJ2-1; D gene uncertain. This CDR3 has 16 amino acids. V lost 4 bases, J lost 0 bases, and 13 bases lay in between. Germline CDR1 reads SGHTA; CDR2 reads FQGNSA. Written as DNA, the CDR3 is TGTGCCAGCAGCTCCAGCCCCTACTCCTCCTACAATGAGCAGTTCCTC. Translated, it gives CASSSSPYSSYNEQFL.